The next 32 T cell receptor beta chains were all read from a single sample in a study of T-cell reconstitution after alpha-beta-depleted transplantation in children. TCRbeta library preparation incorporated unique molecular identifiers. In TCRdb, the PCR reads were re-called with MiXCR into one record per CDR3 protein. The sample lists about 870,000 distinct CDR3 sequences, around 15% occurring once. The sequenced sample was PBMCs, mostly from graft donor cells, obtained 360 days after TCRalphabeta/CD19-depleted stem cell transplant. The source is a male patient between 10 and 17 years old who had a stem cell transplant for acute lymphoblastic leukemia, so the T cells may come from the graft donor.

V gene TRBV5-1 combines with J gene TRBJ2-5; D is ambiguous. This CDR3 is built from 14 residues. In germline, CDR1 is SGHRS, CDR2 YFSETQ. Deletions cut 6 bases from V and 5 bases from J, with 17 bases between. The CDR3 reads CASNFGDTGETQYF. For the CDR3, the DNA is TGCGCCAGCAATTTCGGCGACACCGGGGAGACCCAGTACTTC.

This clonotype came up a few times. V gene TRBV12-5 combines with J gene TRBJ2-7; D gene unclear. The germline V and J ends were trimmed by 6 bases and 1 base, with 16 bases remaining between them. CDR3 size: 15 residues. Germline CDR1 and CDR2: LGHNT and FRNRAP. The CDR3, as DNA: TGTGCTAGTGGCCTTAGGGCGGTCCTATCCTACGAGCAGTACTTC. This codes for CASGLRAVLSYEQYF.

This clonotype occurred a few times. The genes are TRBV19 and TRBJ2-2, with D perhaps TRBD1 or TRBD2 (5 bases each). There are 15 residues in the CDR3. The germline gives CDR1 LNHDA, CDR2 SQIVND (reference sequence). Trimming removed 1 base from V and 1 base from J, with 7 bases in between. CDR3 nucleotides: TGTGCCAGTAGTATAGGGGGACGGAACACCGGGGAGCTGTTTTTT. It is translated as CASSIGGRNTGELFF.

This clonotype turned up a few times. This chain's CDR3 is CSAFVNEQFF. The CDR3 DNA follows: TGCAGCGCCTTCGTCAATGAGCAGTTCTTC. This chain uses TRBV29-1 with TRBJ2-1; D remains unclear. Trimming cost V 7 bases and J 6 bases, with 7 bases left between them. The CDR3 extends over 10 amino acids. The germline CDR1 and CDR2 sequences are SQVTM and ANQGSEA.

This clonotype was observed a handful of times. V usage is TRBV10-3 and J usage is TRBJ2-7, with TRBD1 matching 11 bases. CDR1 and CDR2 from the germline V gene are ENHRY and SYGVKD. V shed 2 bases and J 2 bases; nucleotides not matched to a gene: 5. The CDR3 covers 16 residues. The chain's CDR3 is CAISEADRGLAYEQYF. Here the CDR3 DNA reads TGTGCCATCAGTGAGGCGGACAGGGGGCTCGCCTACGAGCAGTACTTC.

The V and J genes are TRBV20-1 and TRBJ2-1; D is unresolved. The CDR3 runs 14 residues. Germline CDR1 and CDR2: DFQATT and SNEGSKA (reference sequence). Trimming cost V 0 bases and J 8 bases, with 14 bases left between them. The CDR3 coding sequence is TGCAGTGCTAGAGAATCGGGCTGGCAGGATGAGCAGTTCTTC. This gives the protein CSARESGWQDEQFF.

The J gene is TRBJ2-3, the V gene TRBV20-1; no firm D call. CDR1 DFQATT and CDR2 SNEGSKA come from the germline V gene (reference sequence). Trimming pared 6 bases from V and 1 base from J, leaving 14 bases between. The CDR3 is made up of 14 amino acids. The CDR3 nucleotides read TGCAGTGCCGACGAGAGTATAGGCACAGATACGCAGTATTTT. This sequence encodes CSADESIGTDTQYF.

This clonotype appeared a single time. The chain links TRBV5-4 to TRBJ2-7; the match to TRBD2 covers 8 bases. The CDR3 covers 16 residues. V lost 4 bases, J lost 0 bases, and 9 bases stayed unmatched. In germline, CDR1 is SGHNT, CDR2 YYREEE (reference sequence). CDR3 sequence reads: CASSASREASSYEQYF. In DNA form, the CDR3 reads TGTGCCAGCAGCGCTTCGCGGGAGGCGAGCTCCTACGAGCAGTACTTC. Filled out from reference TRBV5-4 and TRBJ2-7, the complete variable domain reads ETGVTQSPTHLIKTRGQQVTLRCSSQSGHNTVSWYQQALGQGPQFIFQYYREEENGRGNFPPRFSGLQFPNYSSELNVNALELDDSALYLCASSASREASSYEQYFGPGTRLTVT.

In DNA, the CDR3 is TGTGCCAGCATGTCCCAAGCGGACCTCTGGTCCCTTTCAAATCAGCCCCAGCATTTT. It codes for CASMSQADLWSLSNQPQHF. V usage is TRBV27 and J usage is TRBJ1-5; D unresolved. V lost 7 bases and J lost 4, with 29 bases in between. CDR3 length equals 19 residues. Germline V gives CDR1 MNHEY, CDR2 SMNVEV (reference sequence).

The sample holds many counts of this clonotype. This chain joins TRBV28 and TRBJ2-7, with TRBD1 matching 10 bases. The CDR3 consists of 14 residues. The junction had 14 bases not matched to a gene; V was cut back by 6 bases and J by 12 bases. Germline V lookup: CDR1 MDHEN, CDR2 SYDVKM. This CDR3 reads CASSEGQGKTGGYF. The CDR3 region has the DNA TGTGCCAGCAGCGAGGGACAGGGGAAAACTGGGGGGTACTTC.

The chain carries TRBV5-1 and TRBJ2-7, with TRBD2 identical over 9 bases. From germline, CDR1 is SGHRS and CDR2 YFSETQ. V lost 4 bases and J lost 5; bases outside the gene matches: 19. CDR3 size: 18 residues. The CDR3 loop is CASSRRLAGRYEGDEQYF. The DNA for the CDR3 is TGCGCCAGCAGCCGGAGGCTAGCGGGGAGGTATGAAGGCGACGAGCAGTACTTC.

The chain carries TRBV12-3 or TRBV12-4 and TRBJ2-3; unclear D gene. Trimming left V 5 bases short and J 4 bases short, with 13 bases between. CDR3 size: 14 residues. CDR3 region: CASSRPHRADTQYF. CDR3 DNA sequence: TGTGCCAGCAGTCGACCGCATAGGGCAGATACGCAGTATTTT.

The gene calls are TRBV29-1 and TRBJ1-1; no firm D call. The CDR3 runs 15 residues. The germline gives CDR1 SQVTM, CDR2 ANQGSEA. V gave up 3 bases and J gave up 2 bases, with 16 bases separating them. CDR3 sequence reads: CSVDHKSDLNTEAFF. CDR3 in DNA: TGCAGCGTTGATCATAAGTCCGACCTAAACACTGAAGCTTTCTTT.

This clonotype occurred a few times. This chain links TRBV5-1 with TRBJ2-1; the match to TRBD2 covers 11 bases. Germline trimming cut 4 bases from V and 3 bases from J; bases unmatched to any gene: 9. This CDR3 is 17 amino acids long. Germline V CDR1 and CDR2: SGHRS, YFSETQ. CDR3 residues: CASSLFSGRGFYNEQFF. The CDR3 nucleotides are TGCGCCAGCAGCCTATTTAGCGGGAGGGGATTCTACAATGAGCAGTTCTTC.

This clonotype was counted many times. V gene TRBV15 combines with J gene TRBJ1-5, with D uncertain. The CDR3 extends over 13 amino acids. Trimming pared 0 bases from V and 6 bases from J, leaving 6 bases between. In germline, CDR1 is LNHNV, CDR2 YYDKDF (reference sequence). The CDR3 sequence is CATSRDRFQPQHF. Written as DNA, the CDR3 is TGTGCCACCAGCAGAGATAGATTTCAGCCCCAGCATTTT.

This clonotype was picked up many times. The chain carries TRBV6-6 and TRBJ2-7, with 7 bases matching TRBD1. CDR1 and CDR2 (germline): MNHNY, SVGAGI (reference sequence). The CDR3 covers 14 residues. V lost 0 bases, J lost 6 bases, and 5 bases stayed unmatched. For the CDR3, the DNA is TGTGCCAGCAGTTACTCACAGGGGCTGGGCGAGCAGTACTTC. It yields the protein CASSYSQGLGEQYF.

This chain links TRBV2 with TRBJ2-2, with 10 bases identical to TRBD1. CDR3 length: 16 residues. V lost 7 bases and J lost 5; bases outside the gene matches: 10. From germline, CDR1 is SNHLY and CDR2 FYNNEI. The chain's CDR3 is CASIRRDRGRTGELFF. The CDR3 coding sequence is TGTGCCAGCATCCGGAGGGACAGGGGTCGGACCGGGGAGCTGTTTTTT.

The chain is built from TRBV18 and TRBJ2-7; D may be TRBD1 or TRBD2 (6 bases each). The germline V gene encodes CDR1 KGHSH and CDR2 LQKENI. The CDR3 consists of 14 residues. Trimming took 3 bases from V and 7 from J, leaving 16 bases between them. The CDR3 spells CASSPSGGPREQYF. DNA for the CDR3: TGTGCCAGCTCACCTAGTGGGGGGCCTCGGGAGCAGTACTTC.

This chain joins TRBV4-1 and TRBJ2-7; 9 bases line up with TRBD1. Trimming at V came to 3 bases and at J to 6 bases, leaving 9 bases not matched to a gene. The germline V gene has CDR1 MGHRA and CDR2 YSYEKL. CDR3 length equals 15 residues. The chain's CDR3 is CASSHSQGAGPEQYF. The CDR3 DNA is TGCGCCAGCAGCCATTCACAGGGGGCTGGTCCCGAGCAGTACTTC.

This clonotype has only a few counts. The chain uses TRBV18 and TRBJ2-1; 12 bases fit TRBD2. V lost 3 bases to trimming and J lost 8 bases; unmatched junction nucleotides: 5. In germline, CDR1 is KGHSH, CDR2 LQKENI. The CDR3 contains 15 residues. The CDR3 reads CASSPPSGRVDEQFF. CDR3 coding DNA: TGTGCCAGCTCACCGCCTAGCGGGAGGGTGGATGAGCAGTTCTTC.

The J gene is TRBJ2-7, the V gene TRBV2, with 9 bases that match TRBD1. The V segment lost 4 bases and the J segment 0 bases; nucleotides outside the gene matches: 4. The CDR3 is 15 residues long. The germline V gene encodes CDR1 SNHLY and CDR2 FYNNEI. The CDR3, as DNA: TGTGCCAGCAGTGTCCGGGACAGGGTCTCCTACGAGCAGTACTTC. Translated, it gives CASSVRDRVSYEQYF.

There are a few counts of this clonotype. The genes are TRBV7-3 and TRBJ2-7; the D is unclear. V lost 5 bases to trimming and J lost 1 base, with 12 bases between them. Per the germline V gene, CDR1 is SGHTA and CDR2 is FQGTGA. The CDR3 consists of 14 residues. The CDR3 DNA sequence: TGTGCCAGCAGCCCCGGTCCCCAGTCCTACGAGCAGTACTTC. Amino acid sequence: CASSPGPQSYEQYF. Using reference TRBV7-3 and TRBJ2-7 for the parts outside the CDR3, the full variable domain is GAGVSQTPSNKVTEKGKYVELRCDPISGHTALYWYRQSLGQGPEFLIYFQGTGAADDSGLPNDRFFAVRPEGSVSTLKIQRTERGDSAVYLCASSPGPQSYEQYFGPGTRLTVT.

The V and J genes are TRBV7-8 and TRBJ2-1, with 11 bases identical to TRBD2. CDR1 and CDR2 from the germline V gene are SGHVS and FQNEAQ. The CDR3 has 16 residues. Trimming removed 5 bases from V and 9 bases from J; junction bases left unmatched: 12. The CDR3 region is CASSPLAGGLWSEQFF. CDR3 coding DNA: TGTGCCAGCAGCCCTCTAGCGGGAGGATTATGGAGTGAGCAGTTCTTC.

The chain uses TRBV5-1 and TRBJ2-2; possibly TRBD2 for D (5 bases). This CDR3 contains 20 residues. Between the trimmed V and J ends, which lost 6 bases and 4 bases, there was a span of 31 bases. Germline assignment: CDR1 SGHRS and CDR2 YFSETQ. The CDR3 region has the DNA TGCGCCAGCACCCAAATCAGCCCGGGATCCGGGATTCTACCCACCGGGGAGCTGTTTTTT. Amino acid sequence: CASTQISPGSGILPTGELFF.

This clonotype was seen a single time. V is TRBV6-2 or TRBV6-3 and J is TRBJ1-5; TRBD1 is a possible D gene (5 bases). In germline, CDR1 is MNHEY, CDR2 SVGEGT. The CDR3 loop spans 16 amino acids. Trimming cost V 5 bases and J 6 bases, with 20 bases left between them. The CDR3 loop is CASSPSRGAGGQPQHF. In DNA form, the CDR3 reads TGTGCCAGCAGTCCGAGCCGGGGTGCCGGGGGTCAGCCCCAGCATTTT.

The sample holds a few counts of this clonotype. The chain combines TRBV12-3 or TRBV12-4 with TRBJ2-1; TRBD2 matches 9 bases. The CDR3 covers 18 residues. V dropped 3 bases and J dropped 6; count of bases not matched to a gene: 15. This CDR3 is CASSLTFPGLAGVNEQFF. The CDR3 nucleotides are TGTGCCAGCAGTTTGACATTCCCGGGGTTAGCGGGGGTCAATGAGCAGTTCTTC.

The sample holds a few counts of this clonotype. The chain joins TRBV27 to TRBJ2-1; TRBD1 agrees at 7 bases. The CDR3 sequence is 16 residues long. V was pared by 1 base and J by 4 bases, with 7 bases of the junction left unmatched. From germline, CDR1 is MNHEY and CDR2 SMNVEV (reference sequence). Here the CDR3 reads CASSLWGTARYNEQFF. CDR3 in DNA: TGTGCCAGCAGTTTATGGGGGACAGCTCGATACAATGAGCAGTTCTTC.

The chain recombines TRBV3-1 with TRBJ2-1; a weak D match, TRBD1 (5 bases). CDR1 and CDR2 from the germline V gene are LGHDT and YNNKEL (reference sequence). V lost 0 bases, J lost 3 bases, and 12 bases lay in between. There are 16 residues in the CDR3. CDR3 region: CASSQDYGRVYNEQFF. In DNA form, the CDR3 reads TGTGCCAGCAGCCAAGATTACGGCAGGGTCTACAATGAGCAGTTCTTC.

Concerning this clonotype: Likely a read error: the CDR3 ends without its conserved phenylalanine or tryptophan. V is TRBV7-9 and J is TRBJ1-4; D gene uncertain. Trimming removed 1 base at V and 5 bases at J, with 8 bases between. Germline values: CDR1 SEHNR, CDR2 FQNEAQ (reference sequence). The CDR3 covers 14 residues. CDR3 loop: CASSLVSVNEKLFS. The CDR3 DNA sequence: TGTGCCAGCAGCTTAGTATCCGTGAATGAAAAACTGTTTTCT.

There are a few counts of this clonotype. The chain's CDR3 is CASSGVLAPTGELFF. The CDR3 DNA reads TGCGCCAGCAGCGGCGTCCTAGCCCCCACCGGGGAGCTGTTTTTT. The chain links TRBV5-1 to TRBJ2-2, with D possibly being TRBD2 (5 bases). From germline, CDR1 is SGHRS and CDR2 YFSETQ. Trimming shortened V by 4 bases and J by 4 bases, and 14 bases separated the two germline ends. This CDR3 is built from 15 residues. Using reference TRBV5-1 and TRBJ2-2 for the parts outside the CDR3, the full variable domain is KAGVTQTPRYLIKTRGQQVTLSCSPISGHRSVSWYQQTPGQGLQFLFEYFSETQRNKGNFPGRFSGRQFSNSRSEMNVSTLELGDSALYLCASSGVLAPTGELFFGEGSRLTVL.

The chain combines TRBV5-1 with TRBJ2-6; no reliable D call. Germline assignment: CDR1 SGHRS and CDR2 YFSETQ. The CDR3 has 16 residues. V lost 6 bases, J lost 0 bases, and 13 bases lay in between. CDR3: CASNFRISSGANVLTF. The CDR3 DNA is TGCGCCAGCAATTTCAGGATCTCCTCTGGGGCCAACGTCCTGACTTTC.

CDR3 amino acids: CASSQRPLGGDGANVLTF. DNA of the CDR3: TGCGCCAGCAGCCAACGACCCCTGGGAGGCGATGGGGCCAACGTCCTGACTTTC. V usage is TRBV4-1 and J usage is TRBJ2-6, with D possibly being TRBD2 (6 bases). The V end was cut by 2 bases, the J end by 3 bases, with 17 bases between. The CDR3 length is 18 residues. Germline CDR1 and CDR2: MGHRA and YSYEKL.